This T cell receptor (beta chain) was observed in a study of cytomegalovirus exposure and HLA in healthy donors (TCRdb year 2017). At the level of the whole study: In an earlier analysis of roughly 500 of the donors, approximately 300 Gb of sequence data and 117 million unique TCR beta sequences from about 190 million T cells were reported. To study patterns of TCR occurrence, a later analysis re-analyzed previously published TCR beta repertoires from around 670 donors and added high-resolution HLA genotyping. Rather than using new phenotypic data, the later analysis identified candidate immune exposures from TCR beta sequences and from how often those sequences occurred across donors. Across approximately 420 genotyped donors of the cohort, an average of approximately 200,000 unique TCR beta nucleotide sequences per donor were sequenced, and 15% to 20% of those sequences were non-productive. All discovery cohort repertoires had been generated using a single sequencing platform. High-throughput TCR immunosequencing, statistical association of individual TCRs with disease status, and machine learning were combined to predict cytomegalovirus infection status. Donor age, sex, ethnicity and CMV serostatus were compiled together with the repertoire data. In a later genetic analysis, genome-wide SNP genotypes for about three fifths of the roughly 670 donors were used, and that subset was treated as a discovery cohort. The study profiled the T cell repertoires of around 700 subjects by immunosequencing and related them to cytomegalovirus serostatus. The study aimed to test whether cataloging public T cell receptors could reveal signatures of past pathogen exposure. An earlier analysis of 587 of the donors applied high-throughput TCR beta sequencing to assess whether each TCR beta V gene segment acted as functional or pseudogenic. Because of strong linkage in the cohort, roughly five DR-DQ haplotypes were treated as single units for association and clustering. In addition to the first cohort of hundreds of subjects, a separate validation cohort of approximately 110 different subjects was used. HLA typing covered class I and class II loci at four-digit resolution. Typing coverage varied by locus: 629-630 donors for A, B, C, DRB1 and DQB1; 500 to 550 for DQA1; 600 to 610 for DPA1; more than 450 for DPB1. About 330 gigabases of sequencing data and around 88 million unique TCR sequences made up an early release that covered 500 to 650 HLA-typed donors. The genetic ancestry cluster associated with self-reported Caucasian donors included around 76% of the 398 genotyped donors.

The paper's findings and limits, for the study overall: In the study, 150 to 200 TCR beta chains were listed as associated with cytomegalovirus. According to a later analysis, TCR association rates differed among HLA loci, with DRB1 alleles showing the most associated TCRs and HLA-C alleles showing the fewest. A cluster of highly shared sequence variants was judged likely to represent a technical artifact of the sequencing pipeline. Because HLA typing was unavailable for some donors at each locus, only the typed subset was used in association tests. At a false discovery rate of 0.05, a later analysis linked under 20,000 TCR beta sequences to specific HLA alleles. Sequencing depth was assumed to be roughly uniform across donors in the presence/absence analyses, though that assumption may not hold. A later analysis found that HLA-associated TCR beta chains were more clonally expanded and had lower generation probabilities than equally common non-associated chains. The authors suggested that the approach could potentially be extended to other disease states and immunological phenotypes. When HLA alleles, especially DR and DQ, strongly co-occurred, attributing TCR associations to individual alleles was difficult. The cohort was sequenced for TCR beta chains only, and without alpha or paired-chain data the features that could be detected were limited. Linkage disequilibrium might explain the correlated functional status among segregating V segments, but an unknown experimental factor could not be excluded. According to a later analysis, parvovirus B19, influenza, CMV and Epstein-Barr virus appeared linked to several top co-occurrence clusters. A further reported finding was that TCR beta sequences accurately predicted the HLA-A and HLA-B alleles for most subjects in the first cohort. A few of the identified cytomegalovirus-associated TCR beta chains were confirmed in vitro to be specific for cytomegalovirus antigens. Across donors, most TCR sequences were observed very rarely, whereas some public TCRs were present in many individuals. Broadly in line with IMGT annotations, most TCR beta V segments showed up in productive rearrangements about 87% or about 30% of the time in an earlier analysis of some 590 of the donors. Immune exposure information for the cohort was limited to CMV serostatus. A later genetic analysis reported fewer N-insertions in productive TCRs among donors in an Asian-associated ancestry cluster than the roughly 690-donor mean. In both the original and validation cohorts, the classifier was reported to diagnose cytomegalovirus status with high specificity and sensitivity. About 17 rarely observed V segments, including chromosome 9 orphons, were excluded from the earlier analysis of a few hundred of the donors because counts were too low. The 87-base-pair reads could not distinguish some IMGT-functional V segments, including TRBV6-2 and TRBV6-3, so those segments were excluded. An association between a missense DCLRE1C variant and V-gene and J-gene trimming of TCR beta chains was found in a later genetic analysis and replicated in an independent cohort. According to a later analysis, most CMV-associated TCR beta chains appeared to be HLA-restricted, and the HLA associations seemed to be driven largely by CMV exposure.

Library preparation was by the immunoSEQ multiplex PCR assay. For the multiplex PCR, a mixture combining 60 forward primers for TCR Vbeta segments and 13 reverse primers for TCR Jbeta segments was used. A multiplex PCR assay on genomic DNA amplified the CDR3 region of rearranged TCR beta genes. The Illumina HiSeq System was used to sequence the amplified TCR beta libraries as 87-base-pair reads. Regarding the original processing steps: A later analysis tallied around 82 million unique TCR beta chains across the 600 to 700 repertoires, and approximately 12 million of those chains were shared by two or more donors. Raw reads were error-corrected and collapsed into unique sequences by a nearest-neighbor algorithm in which closely related sequences were merged to remove PCR and sequencing errors. Alignment of CDR3 sequences to IMGT reference sequences was used to assign V, D and J gene segments. For a sequence to be retained, a match of at least six nucleotides to both a V gene segment and a J gene segment was required. Rearrangements were classified as productive when the CDR3 lacked stop codons and remained in frame with V and J, and all other rearrangements were classified as non-productive. Following IMGT convention, CDR3 was defined as the stretch from the second conserved V-encoded cysteine up to the conserved J-encoded phenylalanine. Sequences without an unambiguous match to a single V gene segment were excluded from the earlier analysis of 500 to 700 of the donors. An earlier analysis of some 610 of the donors called V segments functional above 56.7% productive rearrangements and segregating when the between-donor standard deviation exceeded 5%. To diagnose cytomegalovirus status from the catalog of TCR beta chain sequences, a statistical classification framework was built. A later analysis assigned V and J genes by comparing TCR nucleotide sequences with IMGT/GENE-DB human TR gene sequences. A later analysis assigned CDR3 sequences and most-parsimonious VDJ recombination scenarios with the TCRdist pipeline. In a later analysis, every TCR beta chain was defined by the combination of its CDR3 amino acid sequence and its V-gene family, and reads without a unique V-gene family were dropped. In a later analysis, fewer than 600 highly shared, low-generation-probability nucleotide sequences were removed to address suspected cross-contamination and a sequencing artifact. For each public chain, a later analysis derived a clonal expansion index from normalized ranks of inferred template counts within each repertoire. A later analysis computed generation probabilities with a VDJ recombination model fitted to out-of-frame rearrangements, and checked the results against IGoR. In a later analysis, hypergeometric tests were used to score TCR-TCR, TCR-HLA and TCR-CMV co-occurrence, with a repertoire-size bias correction applied to TCR pairs. False discovery rates were estimated in a later analysis by permuting HLA or CMV assignments 20 times. In a later analysis, co-occurring TCRs were grouped using DBSCAN, and TCRdist sequence similarity was added for clustering within HLA-allele-positive subsets. Repertoires with fewer than 30,000 or more than 120,000 public chains, plus five repertoires with anomalous nucleotide sharing, were excluded from co-occurrence clustering. The table comes from immuneACCESS by way of TCRdb, which keeps in-frame sequences with V and J called. Part of the clones is missing from these tables; in studies checked, under half for an unresolved V gene and the rest for unknown reasons. The V and J calls and clone size come from that table; D and trimming were worked out from the DNA. Here the sample has roughly 100,000 clones; 79% occur a single time. The ten largest clones add up to under 4% of the sample.

In total, roughly 670 healthy bone marrow donors made up the cohort. Cohort members were all nominally healthy when sampled, although unrecorded immune exposures were likely present. The donor was CMV seropositive and was included in the group of 250 to 350 seropositive cohort members. A peripheral blood sample was provided by each donor, and peripheral blood mononuclear cells were used for TCR beta sequencing. Genomic DNA was extracted from the blood cell samples with the Qiagen DNeasy Blood Extraction Kit. V is pared back by 0 bases and J by 5 bases, with 8 bases lying between the germline termini. Per the germline V gene, LGHNA is the CDR1 and YSLEER is the CDR2. Its CDR3 holds 14 amino acids, cysteine through phenylalanine. The entry retains the CDR3 DNA only, 42 bases that are in frame from base 1. This clone appeared once. It lacks a known antigen. One base away there is no much larger clone; base qualities are not given.

This sequence was found in a male donor in good health and CMV-seropositive. Sequencing was done on a sample of PBMCs. The V gene is TRBV4-3 and the J gene is TRBJ1-5; 6 matching bases give a weak D call of TRBD1. The CDR3 in this case is CASSQDRGDQPQHF. The nucleotide sequence is TGCGCCAGCAGCCAAGACAGGGGTGATCAGCCCCAGCATTTT.